The TCR beta chain under discussion was sequenced for a study of T cell responses to AZD1222 COVID-19 vaccine. Regarding the study as a whole: Among AZD1222 vaccinees, only six or seven were seropositive at baseline.

To note about this clone: Its target is not known.

The protocol was immunoSEQ multiplex PCR, while the TCRdb copy is restricted to in-frame clones and leaves out a portion. This table has 95,000 to 100,000 clones, around nine tenths appearing once. There are 16 residues in the CDR3. V lost 7 bases, J lost 8 bases, and 11 bases stayed unmatched. CDR1 and CDR2 from the germline V gene are PRHDT and FYEKMQ (reference sequence). Sequencing used peripheral blood, obtained 28 days after the second AZD1222 dose. This clonotype was obtained from an adult who received the AZD1222 COVID-19 vaccine. This chain uses TRBV13 with TRBJ2-1, with TRBD2 matching over 13 bases. CDR3 residues: CASTFLLAGGKDEQFF. CDR3 DNA sequence: TGTGCCAGCACCTTCCTACTAGCGGGAGGGAAAGATGAGCAGTTCTTC.